Listed here is a single TCR beta chain. No antigen is known for it. TCRdb's copy holds only in-frame clones and misses some; the assay was immunoSEQ multiplex PCR. The sample shows 13,000 to 15,000 clones, approximately 69% of them seen only once. The sample comes from a study of immune cell composition in non-small cell lung cancer. Study results and limitations: Squamous carcinomas (approximately 80%) more often had tumour-associated clones >0.5% than adenocarcinomas (33%).

V gave up 5 bases and J gave up 3 bases; unmatched junction bases: 7. This CDR3 comprises 15 residues. Germline CDR1 MNHEY, CDR2 SMNVEV (reference sequence). The sequence derives from a human donor with non-small cell lung cancer. This chain links TRBV27 with TRBJ1-3; TRBD1 matches at 7 bases. Material for sequencing was lung tumor tissue. The DNA for the CDR3 is TGTGCCAGCAGTAGGAGCAGGGGGTTTGGAAACACCATATATTTT. Translation: CASSRSRGFGNTIYF.